The next 25 T cell receptor beta chains were all read from a single sample in a study of TIL therapy for anti-PD-1-resistant metastatic lung cancer. The libraries were made with immunoSEQ v3. Here immunoSEQ multiplex PCR was the method, and the copy in TCRdb shows in-frame clones only, minus some. Among about 50,000 clones, around 64% were seen once, and the ten largest hold 5.6%. The time point was: pre-treatment sample, taken before nivolumab and TIL therapy. Tumor tissue came from excised metastases, mostly pleural nodules or supraclavicular lymph nodes. The sequencing used tumor tissue, collected at baseline. The receptor source for this set is a person between 25 and 79 years old with non-small cell lung cancer.

The chain employs TRBV27 and TRBJ2-5; D gene ambiguous. This CDR3 comprises 14 residues. Germline V gives CDR1 MNHEY, CDR2 SMNVEV (reference sequence). V dropped 3 bases and J dropped 0 bases, with 8 bases sitting between them. CDR3 protein: CASSLVANQETQYF. CDR3 DNA: TGTGCCAGCAGTTTGGTGGCAAACCAAGAGACCCAGTACTTC.

V usage is TRBV6-5 and J usage is TRBJ2-7; 9 positions match TRBD1. The CDR3 loop spans 12 amino acids. The trim removed 10 bases at V and 2 bases at J, leaving 3 bases unmatched. Germline-derived CDR1 and CDR2 are MNHEY and SVGAGI. CDR3 DNA: TGTGCCACCCGGACAGGGGCCTACGAGCAGTACTTC. It is translated as CATRTGAYEQYF.

J is TRBJ2-7 and V is TRBV5-1, with D tentatively TRBD2 (6 bases). CDR1 and CDR2 (germline): SGHRS, YFSETQ. V lost 2 bases and J 1 base, leaving 7 bases between the germline ends. The CDR3 contains 13 residues. CDR3: CASSFGGSYEQYF. In DNA, the CDR3 is TGCGCCAGCAGCTTCGGGGGTTCCTACGAGCAGTACTTC.

V and J are TRBV29-1 and TRBJ2-7, with 16 bases that match TRBD2. The trim removed 6 bases at V and 2 bases at J, leaving 16 bases unmatched. Germline assignment: CDR1 SQVTM and CDR2 ANQGSEA. This CDR3 is built from 19 residues. Here the CDR3 reads CSVKMFGTSGGATPYEQYF. For the CDR3, the DNA is TGCAGCGTGAAGATGTTCGGGACTAGCGGGGGGGCTACCCCCTACGAGCAGTACTTC.

The chain has TRBV6-5 and TRBJ1-4, with a possible D match to TRBD1 (6 bases). Germline V CDR1 and CDR2: MNHEY, SVGAGI. With 2 bases removed from V and 7 bases from J, the gap between germline ends came to 11 bases. This CDR3 comprises 14 residues. CDR3 bases: TGTGCCAGCAGTTACACACAGGGTGGTGAAAAACTGTTTTTT. Protein sequence: CASSYTQGGEKLFF.

This clone is a singleton in its sample. The chain uses TRBV7-3 and TRBJ1-1; D gene ambiguous. The germline gives CDR1 SGHTA, CDR2 FQGTGA. The CDR3 loop spans 16 amino acids. Trimming removed 2 bases at V and 3 bases at J, with 16 bases between. CDR3 sequence: CASSLGRYRTYTEAFF. CDR3 DNA: TGTGCCAGCAGCTTAGGTAGGTACAGAACTTACACTGAAGCTTTCTTT.

This clone was seen only a few times. This sequence joins TRBV2 and TRBJ2-7; D is undetermined. Deletions cut 7 bases from V and 7 bases from J, with 14 bases between. Germline V gene lookup returns CDR1 SNHLY and CDR2 FYNNEI. The CDR3 is 12 residues long. In DNA form, the CDR3 reads TGTGCCAGCACCGAGAATCCGACAGAGCAGTACTTC. Translation gives CASTENPTEQYF.

The count of this clone is one. V and J are TRBV7-2 and TRBJ1-1, with no clear D. The CDR3 sequence is 13 residues long. Trimming pared 5 bases from V and 0 bases from J, leaving 7 bases between. Per the germline V gene, CDR1 is SGHTA and CDR2 is FQGNSA. Here the CDR3 DNA reads TGTGCCAGCAGCCGTACTGTGAACACTGAAGCTTTCTTT. Its protein product is CASSRTVNTEAFF.

In its sample, this clone was seen once. This chain connects TRBV27 to TRBJ1-1, with D unresolved. The CDR3 consists of 15 residues. The ends were cut back, 5 bases at V and 0 bases at J, with 13 bases in the middle. Germline V CDR1 and CDR2: MNHEY, SMNVEV (reference sequence). CDR3 in DNA: TGTGCCAGCAGTCCCACCGCCGTGGTGAACACTGAAGCTTTCTTT. This sequence encodes CASSPTAVVNTEAFF.

This rearrangement joins TRBV6-1 to TRBJ2-1; the match to TRBD1 covers 7 bases. The CDR3 is 14 amino acids. V lost 3 bases, J lost 3 bases, and 2 bases stayed unmatched. The germline V gene has CDR1 MNHNS and CDR2 SASEGT. The CDR3, as DNA: TGTGCCAGCAGTGACAGGGGGTTCTACAATGAGCAGTTCTTC. It translates to CASSDRGFYNEQFF.

The chain links TRBV30 to TRBJ2-5; no definite D call. Germline loops: CDR1 GTSNPN, CDR2 SVGIG (reference sequence). This CDR3 contains 14 residues. V lost 0 bases and J 4 bases, leaving 12 bases between the germline ends. As DNA, the CDR3 is TGTGCCTGGAGTGTCTTCATGTACCGAGAGACCCAGTACTTC. Its translation: CAWSVFMYRETQYF. The entire variable domain, with the rest obtained from reference TRBV30 and TRBJ2-5, is as follows: SQTIHQWPATLVQPVGSPLSLECTVEGTSNPNLYWYRQAAGRGLQLLFYSVGIGQISSEVPQNLSASRPQDRQFILSSKKLLLSDSGFYLCAWSVFMYRETQYFGPGTRLLVL.

V and J are TRBV7-6 and TRBJ2-1; 8 nucleotides align to TRBD2. Losses at the gene ends were 4 bases for V and 4 bases for J; bases not matched to a gene: 18. Germline loops: CDR1 SGHVS, CDR2 FNYEAQ. The CDR3 is made up of 19 amino acids. The CDR3 is CASSSMSPGGLAGYNEQFF. In DNA, the CDR3 is TGTGCCAGCAGCTCGATGTCCCCGGGCGGGCTAGCGGGTTACAATGAGCAGTTCTTC.

This clone was observed a single time. The chain joins TRBV6-6 to TRBJ2-3; D uncertain. The ends were cut back, 8 bases at V and 2 bases at J, with 8 bases in the middle. Germline V gene lookup returns CDR1 MNHNY and CDR2 SVGAGI (reference sequence). The CDR3 covers 12 residues. The CDR3 DNA reads as TGTGCCAGCCGTAGGTTCACAGATACGCAGTATTTT. This encodes CASRRFTDTQYF.

The chain recombines TRBV7-9 with TRBJ2-5; 8 nucleotides align to TRBD1. J gave up 9 bases and V 0 bases, and 12 bases lay outside the gene matches. The CDR3 extends over 16 amino acids. CDR1 is SEHNR, CDR2 FQNEAQ, per germline (reference sequence). The CDR3 reads CASSLAGGQGARPQYF. CDR3 DNA: TGTGCCAGCAGCTTAGCGGGCGGGCAGGGGGCGCGTCCCCAGTACTTC.

The chain recombines TRBV6-1 with TRBJ2-1, with TRBD2 matching over 10 bases. V lost 4 bases and J lost 4; bases outside the gene matches: 13. This CDR3 spans 18 amino acids. Germline V gene sequence: CDR1 MNHNS, CDR2 SASEGT. CDR3: CASSASTSGWGTYNEQFF. The CDR3 DNA follows: TGTGCCAGCAGTGCTTCGACTAGCGGGTGGGGGACGTACAATGAGCAGTTCTTC.

V usage is TRBV9 and J usage is TRBJ2-3; unclear D gene. Trimming pared 0 bases from V and 4 bases from J, leaving 3 bases between. The length of the CDR3 is 12 residues. Germline CDR1 is SGDLS and CDR2 is YYNGEE. CDR3 sequence reads: CASSVAADTQYF. As DNA, the CDR3 is TGTGCCAGCAGCGTAGCAGCAGATACGCAGTATTTT.

The V call is TRBV5-1, the J call TRBJ1-2, with D unclear. With 4 bases removed from V and 0 bases from J, the gap between germline ends came to 13 bases. Germline V gives CDR1 SGHRS, CDR2 YFSETQ. CDR3 length: 15 amino acids. CDR3 sequence (DNA): TGCGCCAGCAGCCGAGCCGGGTCTACTAACTATGGCTACACCTTC. This codes for CASSRAGSTNYGYTF.

DNA for the CDR3: TGTGCTAGTGGTAAGGGGGCGACAGGATTTAGCACAGATACGCAGTATTTT. Amino acids: CASGKGATGFSTDTQYF. The chain employs TRBV12-5 and TRBJ2-3; 7 bases align to TRBD1. The CDR3 spans 17 residues. With 5 bases clipped from V and 0 bases from J, the junction kept 11 bases outside the gene matches. Germline-derived CDR1 and CDR2 are LGHNT and FRNRAP.

This clone was found a few times. V gene TRBV9 combines with J gene TRBJ2-2; 10 bases are shared with TRBD2. In germline, CDR1 is SGDLS, CDR2 YYNGEE. The CDR3 extends over 16 amino acids. Germline trimming cut 4 bases from V and 7 bases from J; bases unmatched to any gene: 10. CDR3 sequence reads: CASSPRSGRAFGELFF. In nucleotides, the CDR3 is TGTGCCAGCAGCCCTCGGAGCGGGAGGGCCTTCGGGGAGCTGTTTTTT.

The J gene is TRBJ2-7, the V gene TRBV11-2; TRBD1 is a possible D gene (5 bases). The ends were cut back, 1 base at V and 2 bases at J, with 6 bases in the middle. This CDR3 contains 13 residues. Germline CDR1 is SGHAT and CDR2 is FQNNGV. Here the CDR3 reads CASSLGQPYEQYF. The CDR3 DNA reads TGTGCCAGCAGCTTAGGACAGCCCTACGAGCAGTACTTC.

V and J are TRBV28 and TRBJ2-1; no clear D gene. Germline values: CDR1 MDHEN, CDR2 SYDVKM. V gave up 5 bases and J gave up 9 bases, with 23 bases separating them. The CDR3 is 16 residues long. The CDR3 nucleotides read TGTGCCAGCAGTCCCCCACCAGCAGGCCGTCTAGGTGAGCAGTTCTTC. The encoded protein is CASSPPPAGRLGEQFF.

The chain carries TRBV12-1 and TRBJ2-5; the table's TRBD2 call for D was not verified on the DNA. TRBV12-1 constitutes a pseudogene. The CDR3 sequence is 15 residues long. The CDR3 nucleotides read TGTGCCAGCAGCTCCCTCCGGAGGGGTTGGGAGACCCAGTACTTC. Protein sequence: CASSSLRRGWETQYF.

The chain joins TRBV28 to TRBJ1-2, with 7 bases that match TRBD1. The germline V gene encodes CDR1 MDHEN and CDR2 SYDVKM. V was pared by 6 bases and J by 2 bases, with 6 bases of the junction left unmatched. The CDR3 has 14 amino acids. CDR3: CASRTGSANYGYTF. The CDR3 DNA reads as TGTGCCAGCAGGACAGGGAGTGCGAACTATGGCTACACCTTC.

The V gene is TRBV2, the J gene TRBJ2-1, with D unresolved. Trimming pared 8 bases from V and 5 bases from J, leaving 4 bases between. Germline V gene sequence: CDR1 SNHLY, CDR2 FYNNEI. This CDR3 spans 10 amino acids. The CDR3 DNA reads as TGTGCCAGCTTGGACAATGAGCAGTTCTTC. Residues: CASLDNEQFF.

The genes are TRBV5-4 and TRBJ2-1; possibly TRBD1 for D (5 bases). V lost 1 base, J lost 9 bases, and 11 bases lay in between. CDR3 length equals 13 residues. Germline lookup yields CDR1 SGHNT and CDR2 YYREEE (reference sequence). In DNA, the CDR3 is TGTGCCAGCAGCTTGATAGGGGCAGGTGAGCAGTTCTTC. Protein product: CASSLIGAGEQFF.